This T cell receptor (beta chain) was sequenced during a study of OX40 agonist ivuxolimab in advanced cancers. Turning to the study itself: A male proportion of approximately 80% was recorded, with mean age approximately 56 years and range 23 to 79. People who had prior anti-PD-1, anti-PD-L1 or anti-CTLA-4 therapy could take part, and 35% to 50% had some.

This table comes from immunoSEQ multiplex PCR, and its TCRdb copy is limited to in-frame clones, with some not included. The sample consists of 90,000 or so clones, more than 85% of them appearing once. Findings and limits, study-wide: CD8+ T cells showed, on average, more clonal expansion than CD4+ cells.

The CDR3 is made up of 15 amino acids. V lost 6 bases to trimming and J lost 4 bases; unmatched junction nucleotides: 8. Germline assignment: CDR1 SGHTA and CDR2 FQGNSA. This clone appeared once. The antigen is undetermined. The source of this sequence is an adult with an advanced solid tumor such as melanoma, head and neck, liver or kidney cancer. The chain recombines TRBV7-2 with TRBJ2-2; 7 bases are shared with TRBD1. The sample was CD4+ or CD8+ T cells sorted from blood, taken in a trial of the OX40 agonist ivuxolimab. The CDR3 sequence is CASSRGQGRTGELFF. CDR3 coding DNA: TGTGCCAGCAGTAGGGGGCAGGGGCGCACCGGGGAGCTGTTTTTT.